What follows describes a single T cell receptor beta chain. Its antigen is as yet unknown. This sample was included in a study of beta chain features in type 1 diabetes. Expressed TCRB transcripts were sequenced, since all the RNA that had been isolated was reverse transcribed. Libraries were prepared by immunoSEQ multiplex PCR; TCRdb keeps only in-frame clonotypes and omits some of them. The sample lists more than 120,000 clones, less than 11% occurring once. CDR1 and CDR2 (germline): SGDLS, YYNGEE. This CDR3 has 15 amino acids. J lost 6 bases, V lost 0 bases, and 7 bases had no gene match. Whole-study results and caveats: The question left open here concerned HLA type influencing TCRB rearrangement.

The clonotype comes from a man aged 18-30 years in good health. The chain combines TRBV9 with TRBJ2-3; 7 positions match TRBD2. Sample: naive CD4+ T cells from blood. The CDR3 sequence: CASSVEDGGWDTQYF. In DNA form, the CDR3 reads TGTGCCAGCAGCGTAGAGGACGGGGGGTGGGATACGCAGTATTTT.